These T cell receptor beta chains were read from a single sample in a study of molecular identifiers for immune sequencing clone quantification. From the PCR reads, TCRdb called clonotypes with MiXCR, one entry per CDR3 protein. The repertoire holds tens of thousands of distinct CDR3 sequences, with 15% to 20% as singletons. The sequencing input was naive CD8+ T cells from blood, with Jurkat cell RNA spiked in. The receptors were sampled from a human donor in good health. Some libraries in this study had Jurkat cell RNA spiked in. CDR3s include the opening cysteine and the closing phenylalanine or tryptophan. The D gene is left open where the match is weak. Clone sizes are given selectively: once, few, many, or a class where the clone is expanded.

J gene,clone size,D gene,V gene,CDR3 DNA,CDR3 protein
TRBJ2-7,few,TRBD2,TRBV4-1,TGCGCCAGCAGCCAAACACGGACTAGCGGATACGAGCAGTACTTC,CASSQTRTSGYEQYF
TRBJ1-1,many,.,TRBV7-2,TGTGCCAGCAGCTTAACACCCGCGGGAGGGGCCACTGAAGCTTTCTTT,CASSLTPAGGATEAFF
TRBJ2-4,many,TRBD1,TRBV27,TGTGCCAGCAGTTTAATGGGGACAGGGGCCAAAAACATTCAGTACTTC,CASSLMGTGAKNIQYF
TRBJ2-5,.,.,TRBV5-3,TGTGCCAGCAGCTCTCCCGAGGGGAACCCGGAGACCCAGTACTTC,CASSSPEGNPETQYF
TRBJ2-1,.,.,TRBV27,TGTGCCAGCAGTTTAGGGCTTTTGGGGGATAAGCAGTTCTTC,CASSLGLLGDKQFF
TRBJ2-3,many,.,TRBV20-1,TGCAGTGCTAGAGATTGGGGTAGCGGAAGGAGGGAGTCCACAGATACGCAGTATTTT,CSARDWGSGRRESTDTQYF
TRBJ2-1,few,.,TRBV7-9,TGTGCCAGCAGCTTAGTGTCCGATGAGCAGTTCTTC,CASSLVSDEQFF
TRBJ2-1,.,.,TRBV7-9,TGTGCCAGCAGCTTAGTAAGGGGCCGGAACAATGAGCAGTTCTTC,CASSLVRGRNNEQFF
TRBJ2-7,many,TRBD2,TRBV3-1,TGTGCCAGCAGCCAAGGACTAGCGGAGACCTACGAGCAGTACTTC,CASSQGLAETYEQYF
TRBJ1-4,few,.,TRBV27,TGTGCCAGCAGTTTATATGGCAATGGTGGTGAAAAACTGTTTTTT,CASSLYGNGGEKLFF
TRBJ1-2,few,.,TRBV12-3/TRBV12-4,TGTGCCAGCAGTTTAACAATCGGGGGCGCTTATGGCTACACCTTC,CASSLTIGGAYGYTF
TRBJ2-7,.,.,TRBV6-1,TGTGCCAGCAGACCACCCGAGGTAGCACACGAGCAGTACTTC,CASRPPEVAHEQYF
TRBJ2-7,many,.,TRBV20-1,TGCAGTGGAATCCCCCCGGGGACACCGTCTCGGGAGCAGTACTTC,CSGIPPGTPSREQYF
TRBJ2-7,few,TRBD2,TRBV19,TGTGCCAGTAGTATTGTTACTAGCGGGAGAGGCTACGAGCAGTACTTC,CASSIVTSGRGYEQYF
TRBJ2-7,many,.,TRBV7-9,TGTGCCAGCAGCTCCCATAGCTCCTACGAGCAGTACTTC,CASSSHSSYEQYF
TRBJ1-5,many,.,TRBV4-1,TGCGCCAGCAGCCAAAGGGCCCATCAGCCCCAGCATTTT,CASSQRAHQPQHF
TRBJ2-7,many,.,TRBV7-9,TGTGCCAGCAGCTTAAGCAGTGGTAGTTCCCACTACGAGCAGTACTTC,CASSLSSGSSHYEQYF
TRBJ2-1,many,TRBD2,TRBV4-2,TGTGCCAGCAGCCAAGATAGCGGGTCTAATGAGCAGTTCTTC,CASSQDSGSNEQFF
TRBJ2-1,.,.,TRBV5-6,TGTGCCAGCAGCTTGGTTCAGGTCAGTAGACCCTACAATGAGCAGTTCTTC,CASSLVQVSRPYNEQFF
TRBJ2-7,many,.,TRBV7-9,TGTGCCAGCAGCTTATCTGGGGGGAACTACGAGCAGTACTTC,CASSLSGGNYEQYF
TRBJ2-2,.,.,TRBV11-3,TGTGCCAGCAGCCTGGCTGGGAACACCGGGGAGCTGTTTTTT,CASSLAGNTGELFF
TRBJ2-3,many,TRBD2,TRBV20-1,TGCAGTGCCCAGGGACTAGCACAGAAAAAATCTAGCACAGATACGCAGTATTTT,CSAQGLAQKKSSTDTQYF
TRBJ2-3,many,.,TRBV4-3,TGCGCCAGCAGCCAAGATAGGAGGGGGCTTCGGGATACGCAGTATTTT,CASSQDRRGLRDTQYF
TRBJ2-3,many,.,TRBV11-2,TGTGCCAGCAGCTTAAAAAGCACAGATACGCAGTATTTT,CASSLKSTDTQYF
TRBJ2-1,many,TRBD1,TRBV11-2,TGTGCCAGCAGCTTAGAGCCGGGACAGGGCTCCTACAATGAGCAGTTCTTC,CASSLEPGQGSYNEQFF
TRBJ1-1,many,.,TRBV27,TGTGCCAGCAGTTTAAGCCGGTCCCTAGGCACTGAAGCTTTCTTT,CASSLSRSLGTEAFF
TRBJ2-3,.,TRBD2,TRBV27,TGTGCCAGCAGTTTACTGCCGGGACTAGCGGTTCCCACAGACACGCAGTATTTT,CASSLLPGLAVPTDTQYF
TRBJ2-7,few,.,TRBV5-1,TGCGCCAGCAGGGTTGGTGGTATTCTGTACGAGCAGTACTTC,CASRVGGILYEQYF
TRBJ2-2,many,.,TRBV29-1,TGCAGCGCGAGAGGGACAACGAACACCGGGGAGCTGTTTTTT,CSARGTTNTGELFF
TRBJ2-7,few,TRBD1,TRBV27,TGTGCCAGCGGCCAGGGACAGAACTACGAGCAGTACTTC,CASGQGQNYEQYF